Shown below are 30 T cell receptor beta chains from a single sample sequenced in a study of early T cells in non-severe SARS-CoV-2 infection. TCRdb re-called the 5' RACE reads with MiXCR, one entry per CDR3 protein. Here the sample spans about 98,000 distinct CDR3 sequences, around 15% being singletons. The material sequenced was whole blood. All receptors derive from an adult who was a healthcare worker with PCR-confirmed SARS-CoV-2 infection or an uninfected control (not recorded which).

The chain couples TRBV15 to TRBJ2-5; possibly TRBD2 for D (6 bases). The CDR3 runs to 15 residues. Between the trimmed V and J ends, which lost 3 bases and 2 bases, there was a span of 13 bases. Germline V gives CDR1 LNHNV, CDR2 YYDKDF (reference sequence). The CDR3 sequence is CATSRRVREQETQYF. DNA of the CDR3: TGTGCCACCAGCAGGAGGGTGCGGGAACAAGAGACCCAGTACTTC.

J is TRBJ1-5 and V is TRBV24-1, with 8 bases that match TRBD1. Germline V gene data show CDR1 as KGHDR and CDR2 as SFDVKD. This CDR3 contains 19 residues. J gave up 1 base and V 0 bases, and 10 bases lay outside the gene matches. CDR3 DNA: TGTGCCACCAGTGATTTGCAGGGAGGACAGGGCGAGAGCAATCAGCCCCAGCATTTT. Translated: CATSDLQGGQGESNQPQHF.

This clonotype has a count of ten or more. The chain has TRBV12-3 or TRBV12-4 and TRBJ2-1, with 8 bases lining up with TRBD2. The CDR3 runs 18 residues. V lost 3 bases to trimming and J lost 8 bases; unmatched junction nucleotides: 18. Written as DNA, the CDR3 is TGTGCCAGCAGTTTGCAGGTGTCGCGCCAGCGGGAGAGGGATGAGCAGTTCTTC. Translating gives CASSLQVSRQRERDEQFF.

This chain joins TRBV10-1 and TRBJ2-1; weak D call: TRBD2 (5 bases). Germline CDR1 and CDR2: WNHNN and SYGVQD (reference sequence). Trimming pared 0 bases from V and 4 bases from J, leaving 7 bases between. This CDR3 is 14 amino acids long. CDR3 in DNA: TGCGCCAGCAGTGAGTCTGGACTTTACAATGAGCAGTTCTTC. Its translation is CASSESGLYNEQFF.

The sample holds many counts of this clonotype. The V call is TRBV29-1, the J call TRBJ2-3, with 13 bases that match TRBD2. Germline CDR1 is SQVTM and CDR2 is ANQGSEA. J lost 4 bases, V lost 2 bases, and 6 bases had no gene match. The CDR3 extends over 16 amino acids. The CDR3 DNA sequence: TGCAGCGTTGAATATGGGACTAGCGGGAAAGCAGATACGCAGTATTTT. Encoded protein: CSVEYGTSGKADTQYF.

This clonotype showed up many times. The gene calls are TRBV2 and TRBJ1-1; D is unclear. Per germline, CDR1 SNHLY and CDR2 FYNNEI. Trimming removed 6 bases from V and 4 bases from J, with 15 bases in between. This CDR3 has 14 amino acids. The CDR3 loop reads CASSPRERTTEAFF. The CDR3 nucleotides read TGTGCCAGCAGCCCGCGGGAGAGAACCACTGAAGCTTTCTTT.

This clonotype appeared a few times. The chain couples TRBV14 to TRBJ2-1; D remains ambiguous. Germline V gene lookup returns CDR1 SGHDN and CDR2 FVKESK. The CDR3 is 18 amino acids. Trimming pared 1 base from V and 4 bases from J, leaving 20 bases between. The CDR3 region has the DNA TGTGCCAGCAGCCAAGGTAGAGGATTCGGAGCGCGATACAATGAGCAGTTCTTC. This sequence encodes CASSQGRGFGARYNEQFF.

In DNA form, the CDR3 reads TGCAGTGCTCCTGGGGGTGGGGAGCAGTTCTTC. Translation gives CSAPGGGEQFF. The rearrangement joins TRBV20-1 to TRBJ2-1; the D gene could be TRBD1 or TRBD2 (5 bases each). CDR1 is DFQATT, CDR2 SNEGSKA, per germline (reference sequence). Between the trimmed V and J ends, which lost 5 bases and 10 bases, there was a span of 12 bases. The CDR3 has 11 residues.

This clonotype was detected only a few times. The chain combines TRBV7-9 with TRBJ1-5; TRBD1 matches at 10 bases. Trimming cost V 1 base and J 4 bases; bases outside gene matches: 1. This CDR3 region has 15 residues. CDR1 is SEHNR and CDR2 is FQNEAQ in the germline V gene (reference sequence). The chain's CDR3 is CASSLGTGGNQPQHF. DNA of the CDR3: TGTGCCAGCAGCTTAGGGACAGGGGGGAATCAGCCCCAGCATTTT.

The table lists this clonotype with a few counts. V usage is TRBV20-1 and J usage is TRBJ2-5, with 9 nucleotides matching TRBD2. Germline trimming cut 0 bases from V and 3 bases from J; bases unmatched to any gene: 5. This CDR3 is 15 amino acids long. Germline CDR1 reads DFQATT; CDR2 reads SNEGSKA (reference sequence). The CDR3 sequence: CSARDQRLAEETQYF. For the CDR3, the DNA is TGCAGTGCTAGAGATCAGCGACTAGCGGAAGAGACCCAGTACTTC.

The CDR3 nucleotides are TGTGCCAGCAGTTACCCGGTCGGTGTACCTTCCTACAATGAGCAGTTCTTC. Protein: CASSYPVGVPSYNEQFF. The V gene is TRBV6-6, the J gene TRBJ2-1; D is ambiguous. Deletions cut 2 bases from V and 1 base from J, with 15 bases between. Germline V gene lookup returns CDR1 MNHNY and CDR2 SVGAGI (reference sequence). The CDR3 sequence is 17 residues long.

V gene TRBV30 combines with J gene TRBJ1-1; perhaps TRBD1 as D (5 bases). Germline CDR1 GTSNPN, CDR2 SVGIG (reference sequence). V gave up 1 base and J gave up 4 bases, with 10 bases separating them. There are 13 residues in the CDR3. The CDR3 protein is CAWSEEGVTEAFF. CDR3 sequence (DNA): TGTGCCTGGAGTGAGGAAGGGGTCACTGAAGCTTTCTTT. Drawing the rest from reference TRBV30 and TRBJ1-1, the complete variable domain is SQTIHQWPATLVQPVGSPLSLECTVEGTSNPNLYWYRQAAGRGLQLLFYSVGIGQISSEVPQNLSASRPQDRQFILSSKKLLLSDSGFYLCAWSEEGVTEAFFGQGTRLTVV.

This clonotype came up many times. The gene calls are TRBV6-5 and TRBJ1-2; D uncertain. The V gene lost 4 bases and the J gene lost 4 bases, with 13 bases spanning the gap. Germline lookup yields CDR1 MNHEY and CDR2 SVGAGI. The CDR3 sequence is 14 residues long. The CDR3 region has the DNA TGTGCCAGCAGTTCCGGCGGGAGACGCTATGGCTACACCTTC. Translating gives CASSSGGRRYGYTF.

The chain couples TRBV9 to TRBJ1-2; D not resolved. CDR1 SGDLS and CDR2 YYNGEE come from the germline V gene. Trimming took 4 bases from V and 8 from J, leaving 3 bases between them. This CDR3 has 9 residues. DNA for the CDR3: TGTGCCAGCAGCCAAGGCTACACCTTC. Its protein is CASSQGYTF.

This clonotype turned up a few times. This rearrangement joins TRBV4-1 to TRBJ2-1; 10 nucleotides agree with TRBD2. Unmatched junction bases numbered 7, after V lost 1 base and J lost 10 bases. The germline V gene encodes CDR1 MGHRA and CDR2 YSYEKL. CDR3 size: 15 residues. The CDR3 DNA sequence: TGCGCCAGCAGCCAAGGGCCAGCGGGAGGGCAGGAGCAGTTCTTC. It codes for CASSQGPAGGQEQFF.

This clonotype was counted many times. The rearrangement links TRBV11-2 to TRBJ2-2, with no clear D. CDR3 length: 14 amino acids. The germline gives CDR1 SGHAT, CDR2 FQNNGV. V shed 1 base and J shed 6 bases, with 9 bases lying between them. The CDR3 nucleotides are TGTGCCAGCAGCTTAGGGGGTATCGCCGGGGAGCTGTTTTTT. Translated, it gives CASSLGGIAGELFF. Full variable domain (missing parts from reference TRBV11-2 and TRBJ2-2): EAGVAQSPRYKIIEKRQSVAFWCNPISGHATLYWYQQILGQGPKLLIQFQNNGVVDDSQLPKDRFSAERLKGVDSTLKIQPAKLEDSAVYLCASSLGGIAGELFFGEGSRLTVL.

This clonotype came up once. V usage is TRBV12-5 and J usage is TRBJ1-4; D is unresolved. Germline values: CDR1 LGHNT, CDR2 FRNRAP. This CDR3 is built from 12 residues. Trimming cost V 7 bases and J 2 bases, with 5 bases left between them. CDR3 sequence reads: CASAQTNEKLFF. The CDR3 nucleotides are TGTGCTAGTGCCCAGACTAATGAAAAACTGTTTTTT.

This clonotype was seen a few times. The rearrangement joins TRBV27 to TRBJ2-1; 11 bases agree with TRBD2. This CDR3 spans 18 amino acids. V gave up 7 bases and J gave up 4 bases; unmatched junction bases: 15. Germline V lookup: CDR1 MNHEY, CDR2 SMNVEV (reference sequence). The CDR3 DNA is TGTGCCAGCACCCTCTCCGGCGGACTAGCGGGTTCTTACAATGAGCAGTTCTTC. Protein product: CASTLSGGLAGSYNEQFF.

This clonotype was counted a few times. This sequence joins TRBV6-6 and TRBJ2-1; D is unclear. This CDR3 is built from 13 residues. V gave up 2 bases and J gave up 5 bases, with 7 bases separating them. Germline CDR1 reads MNHNY; CDR2 reads SVGAGI (reference sequence). DNA for the CDR3: TGTGCCAGCAGTTACGGGCACAACAATGAGCAGTTCTTC. The encoded protein is CASSYGHNNEQFF.

The chain has TRBV29-1 and TRBJ2-3, with 7 bases matching TRBD2. The CDR3 sequence is 14 residues long. With 2 bases clipped from V and 1 base from J, the junction kept 3 bases outside the gene matches. Germline lookup yields CDR1 SQVTM and CDR2 ANQGSEA. CDR3 loop: CSVERLAGTDTQYF. In DNA form, the CDR3 reads TGCAGCGTTGAACGTCTAGCGGGCACAGATACGCAGTATTTT.

There are a few counts of this clonotype. The genes are TRBV5-5 and TRBJ2-7; 7 nucleotides line up with TRBD1. CDR1 is SGHKS and CDR2 is YYEKEE in the germline V gene (reference sequence). With V trimmed by 0 bases and J by 4 bases, 7 bases remained unmatched. The CDR3 is 15 amino acids. Here the CDR3 DNA reads TGTGCCAGCAGCTTGGAGGGACAGAGACGGTACGAGCAGTACTTC. Translated: CASSLEGQRRYEQYF.

The CDR3 DNA follows: TGCAGGGTACAGGGCCGCTCCCTCGAGCAGTACTTC. It translates to CRVQGRSLEQYF. The chain couples TRBV20-1 to TRBJ2-7; a possible D gene is TRBD1 (6 bases). This CDR3 region has 12 residues. Germline V CDR1 and CDR2: DFQATT, SNEGSKA (reference sequence).

Turning to this clonotype: Mismatch with germline at one junction end may stem from a read error. The CDR3 DNA reads as TGCAGTGCCCTTACCCTAGCGGGGAGCACAGATATGCAGTATTTT. This gives the protein CSALTLAGSTDMQYF. The V call is TRBV20-1, the J call TRBJ2-3, with 9 nucleotides matching TRBD2. The germline V gene encodes CDR1 DFQATT and CDR2 SNEGSKA (reference sequence). This CDR3 contains 15 residues.

The J gene is TRBJ2-2, the V gene TRBV27, with TRBD2 matching over 14 bases. The CDR3 has 20 residues. Germline CDR1 and CDR2: MNHEY and SMNVEV (reference sequence). Trimming removed 2 bases from V and 5 bases from J; junction bases left unmatched: 13. The chain's CDR3 is CASSLQWGTSGSYRTGELFF. The DNA of the CDR3 is TGTGCCAGCAGTTTACAATGGGGGACTAGCGGGAGTTACCGAACCGGGGAGCTGTTTTTT.

This clonotype was picked up many times. J is TRBJ2-1 and V is TRBV7-6; no definite D call. Trimming took off 5 bases at V and 4 bases at J, with 12 bases between the two ends. CDR3 length: 14 amino acids. Germline V gene lookup returns CDR1 SGHVS and CDR2 FNYEAQ. CDR3 DNA sequence: TGTGCCAGCAGCCCGATTGCGCATTACAATGAGCAGTTCTTC. Protein product: CASSPIAHYNEQFF.

In its sample, this clonotype was seen many times. The rearrangement joins TRBV7-2 to TRBJ2-7, with TRBD1 matching 7 bases. Trimming took 1 base from V and 0 from J; bases not matched to a gene: 3. Germline V gene data show CDR1 as SGHTA and CDR2 as FQGNSA. The CDR3 spans 15 residues. CDR3 loop: CASSLDDRASYEQYF. CDR3 DNA sequence: TGTGCCAGCAGCTTAGATGACAGGGCCTCCTACGAGCAGTACTTC.

This clonotype came up many times. The rearrangement joins TRBV20-1 to TRBJ2-1; D is perhaps TRBD2 (5 bases). V lost 0 bases to trimming and J lost 10 bases, with 7 bases between them. The CDR3 is 11 residues long. Per the germline V gene, CDR1 is DFQATT and CDR2 is SNEGSKA (reference sequence). CDR3 coding DNA: TGCAGTGCTAGAGAAATAGCGGAGCAGTTCTTC. Translating gives CSAREIAEQFF.

The chain is built from TRBV9 and TRBJ2-7; 8 bases are a match to TRBD1. The ends lost 3 bases at V and 2 bases at J; junction bases unmatched: 4. Germline V gene sequence: CDR1 SGDLS, CDR2 YYNGEE. There are 14 residues in the CDR3. CDR3 sequence: CASSAGTGPYEQYF. The DNA of the CDR3 is TGTGCCAGCAGCGCAGGGACAGGCCCCTACGAGCAGTACTTC.

This clonotype was observed a handful of times. J is TRBJ2-2 and V is TRBV7-8; 10 positions match TRBD2. CDR3 length: 16 amino acids. V lost 3 bases to trimming and J lost 4 bases; unmatched junction nucleotides: 5. From germline, CDR1 is SGHVS and CDR2 FQNEAQ. The CDR3 nucleotides are TGTGCCAGCAGCTTGTGGACTAGCGGTGGCACCGGGGAGCTGTTTTTT. It translates to CASSLWTSGGTGELFF.

This clonotype has at least ten counts. This chain joins TRBV4-1 and TRBJ2-1; 10 bases align to TRBD2. This CDR3 is built from 18 residues. Trimming cost V 2 bases and J 0 bases; bases outside gene matches: 7. The germline V gene encodes CDR1 MGHRA and CDR2 YSYEKL. The CDR3 DNA sequence: TGCGCCAGCAGCCAACCAGCGGGAGGGATGGTCTCCTACAATGAGCAGTTCTTC. Encoded protein: CASSQPAGGMVSYNEQFF.